The subject of this entry is one T cell receptor beta chain. This sample was included in a study of OX40 agonist ivuxolimab in advanced cancers. About the research overall: Enrolled patients in dose escalation had cancers that were hepatocellular carcinoma, melanoma, renal cell or head and neck cancer.

Here immunoSEQ multiplex PCR was the method, and the copy in TCRdb shows in-frame clones only, minus some. The table includes tens of thousands of clones, 75% to 85% detected once. The CDR3 spans 18 residues. Germline V lookup: CDR1 MGHRA, CDR2 YSYEKL. Trimming left V 1 base short and J 5 bases short, with 20 bases between. This clonotype was obtained from an adult with an advanced solid tumor such as melanoma, head and neck, liver or kidney cancer. V and J are TRBV4-1 and TRBJ1-4, with a weak D call TRBD1 (5 bases). Sequenced material: CD4+ or CD8+ T cells sorted from blood, taken in a trial of the OX40 agonist ivuxolimab. Here the CDR3 DNA reads TGCGCCAGCAGCCAAGGTTTATCGACAAGGGGCATCAATGAAAAACTGTTTTTT. It yields the protein CASSQGLSTRGINEKLFF.